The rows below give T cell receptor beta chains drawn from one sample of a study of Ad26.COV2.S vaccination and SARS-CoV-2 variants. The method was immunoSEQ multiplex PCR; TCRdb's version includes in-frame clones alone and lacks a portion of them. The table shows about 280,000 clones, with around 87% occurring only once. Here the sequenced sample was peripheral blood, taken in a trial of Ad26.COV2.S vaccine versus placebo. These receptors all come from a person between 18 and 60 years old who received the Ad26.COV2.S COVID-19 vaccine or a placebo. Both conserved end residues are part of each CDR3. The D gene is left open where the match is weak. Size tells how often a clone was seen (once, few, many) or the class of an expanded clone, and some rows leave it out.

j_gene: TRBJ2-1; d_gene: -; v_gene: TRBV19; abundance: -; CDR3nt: TGTGCCACCAGTCCTACGAGCTACAATGAGCAGTTCTTC; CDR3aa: CATSPTSYNEQFF
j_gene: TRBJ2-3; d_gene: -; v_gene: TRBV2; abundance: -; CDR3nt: TGTGCCACCGGACCCTTCACAGATACGCAGTATTTT; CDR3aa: CATGPFTDTQYF
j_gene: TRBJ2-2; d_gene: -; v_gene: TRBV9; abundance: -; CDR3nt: TGTGCCAGCAGCGTAGTGGCCGGGGAGCTGTTTTTT; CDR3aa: CASSVVAGELFF
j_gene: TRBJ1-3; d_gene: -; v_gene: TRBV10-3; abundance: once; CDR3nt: TGTGCCATCAGTGACGGTACAGCCTCTGGAAACACCATATATTTT; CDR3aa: CAISDGTASGNTIYF
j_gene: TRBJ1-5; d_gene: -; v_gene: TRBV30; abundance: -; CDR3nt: TGTGCCTGGAGTGGGCAGGGCGGTCAGCCCCAGCATTTT; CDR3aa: CAWSGQGGQPQHF
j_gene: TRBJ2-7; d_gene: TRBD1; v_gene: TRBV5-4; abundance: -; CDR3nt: TGTGCCAGCAGCTCGGGGACAGGCGGTATCTACGAGCAGTACTTC; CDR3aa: CASSSGTGGIYEQYF
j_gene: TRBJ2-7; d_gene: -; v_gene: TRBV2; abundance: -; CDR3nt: -; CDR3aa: CASSEALRAGTGYSYEQYF
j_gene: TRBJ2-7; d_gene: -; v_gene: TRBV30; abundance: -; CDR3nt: TGTGCCTGCACCTTTAGCGGAGGGGCCTACGAGCAGTACTTC; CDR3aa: CACTFSGGAYEQYF
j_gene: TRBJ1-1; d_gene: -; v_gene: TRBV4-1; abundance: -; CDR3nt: TGCGCCAGCAGCCAAGATAGGGACATATCAGCTTTCTTT; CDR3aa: CASSQDRDISAFF
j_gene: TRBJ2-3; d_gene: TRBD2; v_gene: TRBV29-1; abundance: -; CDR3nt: TGCAGCGTTAGGGACTACCGCGCAGATACGCAGTATTTT; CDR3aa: CSVRDYRADTQYF
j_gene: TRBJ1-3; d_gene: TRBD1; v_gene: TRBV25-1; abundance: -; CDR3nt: TGTGCCAGCAGTGGGACAGGGGGCAGAAACACCATATATTTT; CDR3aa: CASSGTGGRNTIYF
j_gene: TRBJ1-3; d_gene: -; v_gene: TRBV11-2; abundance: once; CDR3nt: TGTGCCAGCAGCGAAAGGTTCTCGGAGGGGGTAAAAGGAAACACCATATATTTT; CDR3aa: CASSERFSEGVKGNTIYF
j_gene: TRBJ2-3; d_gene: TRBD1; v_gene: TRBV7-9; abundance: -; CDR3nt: TGTGCCAGCAGCTTCCGTAGGACAGGAGAAGATACGCAGTATTTT; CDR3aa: CASSFRRTGEDTQYF
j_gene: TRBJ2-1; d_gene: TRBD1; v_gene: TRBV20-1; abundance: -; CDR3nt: TGCAGTGCTAGTAAAGGGACAGGCGAGTACAATGAGCAGTTCTTC; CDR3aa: CSASKGTGEYNEQFF
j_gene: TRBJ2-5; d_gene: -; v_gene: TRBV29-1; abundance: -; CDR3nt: TGCAGCGTCCCCCGGACAGCCCAAGGAACCCAGTACTTC; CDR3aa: CSVPRTAQGTQYF
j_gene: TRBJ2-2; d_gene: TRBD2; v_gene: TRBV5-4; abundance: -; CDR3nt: TGTGCCAGCAGCTTAGTTCTTCGTGGCGCAGGGAGGGACACCGGGGAGCTGTTTTTT; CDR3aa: CASSLVLRGAGRDTGELFF
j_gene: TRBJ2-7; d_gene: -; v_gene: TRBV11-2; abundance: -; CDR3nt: TGTGCCAGCAGCCGCGACAGAGACGAGCAGTACTTC; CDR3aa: CASSRDRDEQYF
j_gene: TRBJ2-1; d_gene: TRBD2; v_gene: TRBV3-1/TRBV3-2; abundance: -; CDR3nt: TGTGCCAGCAGCCGGGGGACTAGCGGGTGGGATGAGCAGTTCTTC; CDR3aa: CASSRGTSGWDEQFF
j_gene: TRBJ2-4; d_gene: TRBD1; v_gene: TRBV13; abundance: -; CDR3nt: TGTGCCAGCAGCTCGACAGGGGGCAAAAACATTCAGTACTTC; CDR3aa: CASSSTGGKNIQYF
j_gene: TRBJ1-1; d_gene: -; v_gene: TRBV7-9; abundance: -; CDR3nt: TGTGCCAGCAGCCCTCCCCGGACTGAAGCTTTCTTT; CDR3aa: CASSPPRTEAFF
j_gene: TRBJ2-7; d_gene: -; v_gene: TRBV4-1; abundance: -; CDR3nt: TGCGCCAGCAGCCAAGTAGGTCGGTACGAGCAGTACTTC; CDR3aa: CASSQVGRYEQYF
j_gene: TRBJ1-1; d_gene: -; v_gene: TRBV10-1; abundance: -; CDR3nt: TGCGCCAGCCAAATTTTCCAGGACACTGAAGCTTTCTTT; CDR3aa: CASQIFQDTEAFF
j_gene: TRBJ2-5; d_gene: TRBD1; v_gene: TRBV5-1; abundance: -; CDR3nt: TGCGCCAGCACAGGACAGGGGGCCTCATGGACCCAGTACTTC; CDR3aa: CASTGQGASWTQYF
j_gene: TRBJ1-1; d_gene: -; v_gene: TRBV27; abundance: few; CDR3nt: TGTGCCAGCAGTTTACGTCCGGAGGGCACTGAAGCTTTCTTT; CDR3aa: CASSLRPEGTEAFF
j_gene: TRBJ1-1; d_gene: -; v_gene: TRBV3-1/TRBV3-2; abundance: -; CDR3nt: TGTGCCAGCAGCCAAAGTTTTGTGTGGGCCACTGAAGCTTTCTTT; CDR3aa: CASSQSFVWATEAFF
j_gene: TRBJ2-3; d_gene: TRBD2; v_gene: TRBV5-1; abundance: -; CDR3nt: TGCGCCAGCAGCTCCGGACTAGCGGGAGTATCGGATACGCAGTATTTT; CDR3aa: CASSSGLAGVSDTQYF
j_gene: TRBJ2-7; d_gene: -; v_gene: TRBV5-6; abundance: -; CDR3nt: TGTGCCAGCAGCTTGGGCCAGGGTGGGGACGAGCAGTACTTC; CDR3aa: CASSLGQGGDEQYF
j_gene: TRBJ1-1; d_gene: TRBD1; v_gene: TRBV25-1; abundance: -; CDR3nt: TGTGCCAGCAGCCCCTTCAGGGGGCACACTGAAGCTTTCTTT; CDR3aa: CASSPFRGHTEAFF
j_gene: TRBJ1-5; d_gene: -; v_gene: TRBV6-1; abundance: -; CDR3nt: TGTGCCAGCAGTGAAGTTGATTGGTACTATAGCAATCAGCCCCAGCATTTT; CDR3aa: CASSEVDWYYSNQPQHF
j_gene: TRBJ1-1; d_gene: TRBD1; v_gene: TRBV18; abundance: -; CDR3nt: TGTGCCAGCTCACTTCCGACAGGGGTAAACACTGAAGCTTTCTTT; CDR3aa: CASSLPTGVNTEAFF
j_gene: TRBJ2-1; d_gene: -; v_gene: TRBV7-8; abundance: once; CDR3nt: TGTGCCAGCAGCTTCCATCTTGGGGCAGGGAGTCGTGAGCAGTTCTTC; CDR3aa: CASSFHLGAGSREQFF
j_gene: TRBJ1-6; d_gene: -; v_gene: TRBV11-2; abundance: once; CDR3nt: TGTGCCAGCAGCTTAGACTTCGGGTCACCCCTCCACTTT; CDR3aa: CASSLDFGSPLHF
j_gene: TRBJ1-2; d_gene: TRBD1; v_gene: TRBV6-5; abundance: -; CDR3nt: TGTGCCAGCAGTCCGGACAGGGGCTATGGCTACACCTTC; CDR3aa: CASSPDRGYGYTF